The 24 T cell receptor beta chains given below trace back to one sample, sequenced in a study of blood T cell repertoires in COVID-19. TCRdb's table, derived via immunoSEQ multiplex PCR, lists solely in-frame clones and lacks some. There are 87,000 or so clones in the sample; 80% to 90% occur only once, and 11% lies in the top ten. The specimen sequenced was peripheral blood. These receptors were obtained from an elderly man with acute or convalescent COVID-19.

The chain is built from TRBV4-3 and TRBJ2-7, with 9 bases that match TRBD2. This CDR3 has 18 amino acids. The junction had 9 bases not matched to a gene; V was cut back by 0 bases and J by 0 bases. Germline V gives CDR1 LGHNA, CDR2 YSLEER. The CDR3 DNA is TGCGCCAGCAGCCAAGAAAGGGCTAGCGGGACCCGCTCCTACGAGCAGTACTTC. This encodes CASSQERASGTRSYEQYF.

The chain recombines TRBV7-9 with TRBJ2-1, with 14 bases that match TRBD2. The J segment lost 10 bases and the V segment lost 6 bases, leaving 8 bases of the junction unmatched. The CDR3 has 15 residues. Per germline, CDR1 SEHNR and CDR2 FQNEAQ (reference sequence). CDR3 residues: CASSPGTSGRTEQFF. CDR3 bases: TGTGCCAGCAGTCCCGGGACTAGCGGGAGAACGGAGCAGTTCTTC.

This clone was seen once. One end of the junction varies from germline; a read error may be responsible. This chain connects TRBV6-1 to TRBJ1-4; D gene ambiguous. The CDR3 contains 17 residues. Germline CDR1 is MNHNS and CDR2 is SASEGT. The chain's CDR3 is CASREGLSSSPNEKLFF. The DNA of the CDR3 is TGTGCCAGCCGTGAGGGCCTCTCAAGTTCCCCTAATGAAAAACTGTTTTTT.

The V gene is TRBV6-2 or TRBV6-3, the J gene TRBJ2-1, with a weak D call TRBD2 (6 bases). V lost 1 base and J lost 2, with 9 bases in between. This CDR3 has 15 residues. Germline CDR1 is MNHEY and CDR2 is SVGEGT. DNA for the CDR3: TGTGCCAGCAGTTACTGGGCGGGAACCTACAATGAGCAGTTCTTC. Translation: CASSYWAGTYNEQFF.

The rearrangement joins TRBV14 to TRBJ1-4; 7 nucleotides align to TRBD1. V lost 1 base, J lost 4 bases, and 6 bases stayed unmatched. Germline values: CDR1 SGHDN, CDR2 FVKESK. The CDR3 covers 16 residues. In DNA form, the CDR3 reads TGTGCCAGCAGCCAAGGAAGACAGGGCTTTAATGAAAAACTGTTTTTT. Its protein product is CASSQGRQGFNEKLFF.

The genes are TRBV5-6 and TRBJ1-1; a weak D match, TRBD1 (6 bases). The CDR3 has 13 amino acids. Germline V gene sequence: CDR1 SGHDT, CDR2 YYEEEE. V lost 2 bases, J lost 4 bases, and 9 bases lay in between. The CDR3 region has the DNA TGTGCCAGCAGCTTACAGGGCTTCACTGAAGCTTTCTTT. Its protein product is CASSLQGFTEAFF.

The chain employs TRBV19 and TRBJ2-3, with 7 bases aligning to TRBD2. In germline, CDR1 is LNHDA, CDR2 SQIVND (reference sequence). J lost 1 base, V lost 8 bases, and 3 bases had no gene match. This CDR3 region has 13 residues. CDR3 bases: TGTGCCAGTGAAAGCGGGGGCACAGATACGCAGTATTTT. It is translated as CASESGGTDTQYF.

The chain joins TRBV7-3 to TRBJ1-1; D gene unclear. The germline gives CDR1 SGHTA, CDR2 FQGTGA. V was pared by 2 bases and J by 0 bases, with 7 bases between. This CDR3 region has 14 residues. The CDR3 sequence is CASSLARMNTEAFF. CDR3 coding DNA: TGTGCCAGCAGCTTAGCCAGGATGAACACTGAAGCTTTCTTT.

A remark on this clone: At one end, the junction sequence differs from germline, possibly due to a read error. The CDR3, as DNA: TGTGCCAGCTTACCAGGGCTAACAGAGCCTGAAAAACTGTTTTTT. This encodes CASLPGLTEPEKLFF. This chain links TRBV18 with TRBJ1-4; possible D gene TRBD1, 5 bases. CDR3 length: 15 residues. CDR1 is KGHSH and CDR2 is LQKENI in the germline V gene.

The chain employs TRBV28 and TRBJ1-4; D might be TRBD1 (5 bases). The CDR3 contains 15 residues. In germline, CDR1 is MDHEN, CDR2 SYDVKM. The DNA of the CDR3 is TGTGCACTGGGGCAGCGGGGGGCAACTAATGAAAAACTGTTTTTT. Translation: CALGQRGATNEKLFF.

The chain combines TRBV5-5 with TRBJ2-3, with 15 bases lining up with TRBD2. CDR1 and CDR2 (germline): SGHKS, YYEKEE (reference sequence). V gave up 4 bases and J gave up 0 bases; unmatched junction bases: 3. The CDR3 has 17 residues. In nucleotides, the CDR3 is TGTGCCAGCAGCCGGGGACTAGCGGGAGGAAGCACAGATACGCAGTATTTT. Residues: CASSRGLAGGSTDTQYF. Full variable domain (remainder filled in from reference TRBV5-5 and TRBJ2-3): DAGVTQSPTHLIKTRGQQVTLRCSPISGHKSVSWYQQVLGQGPQFIFQYYEKEERGRGNFPDRFSARQFPNYSSELNVNALLLGDSALYLCASSRGLAGGSTDTQYFGPGTRLTVL.

This clone appeared a single time. The rearrangement joins TRBV19 to TRBJ2-3, with 8 bases aligning to TRBD1. The CDR3 sequence is 15 residues long. Germline V CDR1 and CDR2: LNHDA, SQIVND (reference sequence). The trim removed 6 bases at V and 0 bases at J, leaving 5 bases unmatched. The DNA for the CDR3 is TGTGCCAGTAGGATGACAGGGGCCAGCACAGATACGCAGTATTTT. Translated: CASRMTGASTDTQYF.

V gene TRBV7-2 combines with J gene TRBJ2-1; TRBD1 matches at 9 bases. The CDR3 covers 17 residues. The germline CDR1 and CDR2 sequences are SGHTA and FQGNSA. Germline trimming cut 1 base from V and 6 bases from J; bases unmatched to any gene: 10. The CDR3 coding sequence is TGTGCCAGCAGCTTAGATGGAACAGGGGGCGCTGGCAATGAGCAGTTCTTC. Its protein is CASSLDGTGGAGNEQFF.

The chain has TRBV7-2 and TRBJ2-1; a weak D match, TRBD1 (5 bases). The CDR3 length is 15 residues. The germline V and J ends were trimmed by 1 base and 6 bases, with 13 bases remaining between them. Per germline, CDR1 SGHTA and CDR2 FQGNSA. CDR3 nucleotides: TGTGCCAGCAGCTTAGTGCCAGGGTATCGCAATGAGCAGTTCTTC. Its translation is CASSLVPGYRNEQFF.

This rearrangement joins TRBV11-3 to TRBJ2-1, with D maybe TRBD1 (6 bases). Per the germline V gene, CDR1 is SGHNT and CDR2 is YENEEA. This CDR3 spans 19 amino acids. With 1 base removed from V and 5 bases from J, the gap between germline ends came to 24 bases. In DNA form, the CDR3 reads TGTGCCAGCAGCTTAGGATTGGAACAGGGCGATGGAATAAACAATGAGCAGTTCTTC. Amino acid sequence: CASSLGLEQGDGINNEQFF.

The gene calls are TRBV5-4 and TRBJ2-3, with a possible D match to TRBD1 (5 bases). Germline CDR1 reads SGHNT; CDR2 reads YYREEE (reference sequence). The CDR3 totals 15 residues. Trimming pared 1 base from V and 0 bases from J, leaving 9 bases between. The CDR3 spells CASSLRTKSTDTQYF. As DNA, the CDR3 is TGTGCCAGCAGCTTGAGGACAAAGAGCACAGATACGCAGTATTTT.

V is TRBV9 and J is TRBJ1-4, with D uncertain. Germline CDR1 and CDR2: SGDLS and YYNGEE. This CDR3 spans 16 amino acids. The ends were cut back, 4 bases at V and 3 bases at J, with 16 bases in the middle. CDR3 sequence (DNA): TGTGCCAGCAGCCTCCGACCCCGGGGATCTAATGAAAAACTGTTTTTT. It codes for CASSLRPRGSNEKLFF.

The V call is TRBV6-4, the J call TRBJ2-2; 7 nucleotides line up with TRBD2. Germline CDR1 is MRHNA and CDR2 is SNTAGT. After removal of 6 bases from V and 4 bases from J, the junction contained 5 bases not matched to a gene. CDR3 length: 14 amino acids. CDR3: CASSRDYSTGELFF. DNA for the CDR3: TGTGCCAGCAGCAGGGACTACAGCACCGGGGAGCTGTTTTTT.

This chain uses TRBV30 with TRBJ1-5; 9 nucleotides align to TRBD1. The length of the CDR3 is 14 residues. Germline V gene lookup returns CDR1 GTSNPN and CDR2 SVGIG (reference sequence). V shed 4 bases and J 2 bases; nucleotides not matched to a gene: 3. The CDR3 sequence is CAWTGQGRNQPQHF. The CDR3 region has the DNA TGTGCCTGGACCGGACAGGGGCGCAATCAGCCCCAGCATTTT. Full variable domain (rest looked up from reference TRBV30 and TRBJ1-5): SQTIHQWPATLVQPVGSPLSLECTVEGTSNPNLYWYRQAAGRGLQLLFYSVGIGQISSEVPQNLSASRPQDRQFILSSKKLLLSDSGFYLCAWTGQGRNQPQHFGDGTRLSIL.

This clone was seen just once. The chain links TRBV18 to TRBJ2-7; 7 nucleotides align to TRBD2. The CDR3 is 17 residues long. The V segment lost 3 bases and the J segment 1 base; nucleotides outside the gene matches: 12. Per the germline V gene, CDR1 is KGHSH and CDR2 is LQKENI. CDR3 nucleotide sequence: TGTGCCAGCTCACCGGTCAGAGCGGGGCAATTTTCCTACGAGCAGTACTTC. This sequence encodes CASSPVRAGQFSYEQYF.

This chain links TRBV29-1 with TRBJ1-1; no reliable D call. CDR1 is SQVTM, CDR2 ANQGSEA, per germline. V shed 3 bases and J shed 5 bases, with 10 bases lying between them. CDR3 size: 12 residues. The CDR3 sequence: CSVDEGGTEAFF. The CDR3 coding sequence is TGCAGCGTTGACGAGGGTGGGACTGAAGCTTTCTTT.

The rearrangement links TRBV21-1 to TRBJ1-4. TRBV21-1 is a pseudogene locus. This CDR3 is 15 amino acids long. The CDR3 DNA follows: TGTGCCAGCAGCAACGCTCGCGGGGCTTACGAAAAACTGTTTTTT. Translation gives CASSNARGAYEKLFF.

The chain joins TRBV10-1 to TRBJ1-5; TRBD1 agrees at 9 bases. The CDR3 length is 15 residues. Germline lookup yields CDR1 WNHNN and CDR2 SYGVQD (reference sequence). Trimming took 6 bases from V and 4 from J; bases not matched to a gene: 7. As DNA, the CDR3 is TGCGCCAGCAGCGGGTCCGACAGGGGGAATCAGCCCCAGCATTTT. This sequence encodes CASSGSDRGNQPQHF.

The chain couples TRBV4-3 to TRBJ2-1; a possible D gene is TRBD1 (5 bases). This CDR3 is built from 16 residues. Deletions cut 0 bases from V and 0 bases from J, with 9 bases between. CDR1 is LGHNA, CDR2 YSLEER, per germline. CDR3 sequence (DNA): TGCGCCAGCAGCCAAGATAAAAGGGGCTCCTACAATGAGCAGTTCTTC. This translates into CASSQDKRGSYNEQFF.